This T cell receptor (beta chain) was obtained from a study of blood T cells in healthy people across ages (dated by TCRdb to the mid-2010s). Regarding the complete study: In model experiments, template switching captured roughly one uniquely barcoded TCR beta cDNA molecule for every two T cells. Age-related changes in TCR beta repertoire diversity were measured in the study by deep sequencing normalized with unique cDNA molecular identifiers. Donors were grouped into four age groups: young (average 16 years), middle-aged (39), aged (62) and long-lived (just over 80). To avoid experimental bias, donors of different ages were spread randomly across the sequencing lanes. For two donors (one aged 18 to 29 and one aged 80 or older), the study analyzed two additional independent replicas of 1 million unique cDNA reads from the same blood draw. The paper as a whole reports these results and caveats: The CMV infection status of donors was not known, potentially confounding age-related changes in expanded clonotypes. As age increased, observed TCR beta diversity per million T cells dropped in a roughly linear way, and a significant reduction was already evident by age about 40. Estimates of total diversity from one million sequenced T cells were regarded as lower bounds and underestimates. Observed TCR beta diversity correlated strongly with the percentage of naive T cells measured by flow cytometry. The long-lived group showed more naive CD4+ T cells, fewer expanded clones and increased TCR diversity than the aged group, suggesting age selection. Bulk unsorted PBMC profiling prevented conclusive comparison of naive and antigen-experienced compartments.

On this clonotype: It has no known antigen specificity. Per-nucleotide qualities are absent, and no much larger clonotype sits a single base away.

The approximately 39 donors, aged about 6 to 95 years, were systemically healthy Caucasian individuals from Russia. Roughly 9 milliliters of peripheral blood were drawn from each donor into EDTA-treated Vacutainer tubes. PBMCs were isolated by Ficoll-Paque density-gradient centrifugation, with at least 6.5 million obtained per sample. Total RNA was extracted from PBMCs with Trizol reagent, with at least 5 micrograms obtained per sample. Naive CD45RAhigh/CD27high T cell percentages were measured by flow cytometry on a PBMC aliquot from every donor. The CDR3, from cysteine to phenylalanine, totals 15 residues. Only CDR3 DNA remains: 45 bases, in frame from the first base. Trimming removed 4 bases from V and 2 bases from J; the gene matches leave 8 bases unexplained. CDR1 and CDR2 (SGHTA, FQGNSA) derive from the germline V gene. Libraries were built with 5' RACE. TCRdb lists the instrument as Illumina HiSeq 2500. The second PCR ran for roughly 7 to 12 cycles and used a J-beta primer mix along with a sample-barcoded 5' primer. Each TCR beta cDNA molecule received a unique molecular identifier from a template-switch 5' adaptor carrying 12 random nucleotides. Each sample yielded at least 3 million CDR3-containing paired-end reads. All of the RNA was converted into first-strand cDNA using the Mint cDNA synthesis kit, with a TRBC-specific oligonucleotide serving as the primer. Following uracil-DNA glycosylase treatment, all cDNA underwent a first 18-cycle PCR with the universal primers M1SS and BC2_uni_R. Regarding the original processing steps: For normalization, 1 million high-quality reads, each with a distinct molecular identifier, were randomly selected from each sample. Reads with shared molecular identifiers were discarded instead of being binned into consensus sequences. MiTCR, run with a Q25 quality threshold and the strictest error-elimination algorithm, handled CDR3 identification, clonotype clustering and error correction. Lower-bound total TCR beta diversity was estimated with a nonparametric unseen species model using Euler transformation. TCRdb cleaned the public reads at Q25 with fastp, built clones with MiXCR and kept in-frame beta chains. Rows are unified per CDR3 protein, each entry keeping the most common DNA and genes. V and J calls and clone size were set by TCRdb, not the authors. The sample table lists fewer than 700,000 distinct CDR3 sequences, less than 45% of them with a count of one. The top ten clones comprise around 30% of the sample.

The sequence was obtained from a man at least 80 years old in good health. Sequencing used blood. Rearrangement joined TRBV7-2 to TRBJ2-7, and 7 junctional nucleotides match TRBD1. The CDR3 has the sequence CASSWRQGPAYEQYF. The nucleotides read TGTGCCAGCAGCTGGAGACAGGGACCCGCCTACGAGCAGTACTTC.